This T cell receptor beta chain derives from a study of blood T cell repertoires in COVID-19. Study background: Samples representing acute and convalescent COVID-19 were sourced from the United States, Italy and Spain. The cDNA or gDNA used as material had been derived from T cells, B-cell-depleted T cells, or PBMCs.

V lost 0 bases to trimming and J lost 2 bases, with 6 bases between them. The germline gives CDR1 SGHTA, CDR2 FQGTGA. This CDR3 has 14 residues. Per the study methods: Amplification of reference gene primers provided the estimated nucleated cell counts. Only in-frame clones appear in the TCRdb table, and some are missing; sequencing was by immunoSEQ multiplex PCR. D and trimming come from the DNA, and the V and J calls and clone size come from that table. The data contain some 180,000 clones, around 88% of them singletons. Source material: peripheral blood. The TCR originated in a woman in her 70s who had recovered from COVID-19. The genes are TRBV7-3 and TRBJ2-3; D not resolved. In DNA, the CDR3 is TGTGCCAGCAGCTTAACTTCTATCACAGATACGCAGTATTTT. This gives the protein CASSLTSITDTQYF.